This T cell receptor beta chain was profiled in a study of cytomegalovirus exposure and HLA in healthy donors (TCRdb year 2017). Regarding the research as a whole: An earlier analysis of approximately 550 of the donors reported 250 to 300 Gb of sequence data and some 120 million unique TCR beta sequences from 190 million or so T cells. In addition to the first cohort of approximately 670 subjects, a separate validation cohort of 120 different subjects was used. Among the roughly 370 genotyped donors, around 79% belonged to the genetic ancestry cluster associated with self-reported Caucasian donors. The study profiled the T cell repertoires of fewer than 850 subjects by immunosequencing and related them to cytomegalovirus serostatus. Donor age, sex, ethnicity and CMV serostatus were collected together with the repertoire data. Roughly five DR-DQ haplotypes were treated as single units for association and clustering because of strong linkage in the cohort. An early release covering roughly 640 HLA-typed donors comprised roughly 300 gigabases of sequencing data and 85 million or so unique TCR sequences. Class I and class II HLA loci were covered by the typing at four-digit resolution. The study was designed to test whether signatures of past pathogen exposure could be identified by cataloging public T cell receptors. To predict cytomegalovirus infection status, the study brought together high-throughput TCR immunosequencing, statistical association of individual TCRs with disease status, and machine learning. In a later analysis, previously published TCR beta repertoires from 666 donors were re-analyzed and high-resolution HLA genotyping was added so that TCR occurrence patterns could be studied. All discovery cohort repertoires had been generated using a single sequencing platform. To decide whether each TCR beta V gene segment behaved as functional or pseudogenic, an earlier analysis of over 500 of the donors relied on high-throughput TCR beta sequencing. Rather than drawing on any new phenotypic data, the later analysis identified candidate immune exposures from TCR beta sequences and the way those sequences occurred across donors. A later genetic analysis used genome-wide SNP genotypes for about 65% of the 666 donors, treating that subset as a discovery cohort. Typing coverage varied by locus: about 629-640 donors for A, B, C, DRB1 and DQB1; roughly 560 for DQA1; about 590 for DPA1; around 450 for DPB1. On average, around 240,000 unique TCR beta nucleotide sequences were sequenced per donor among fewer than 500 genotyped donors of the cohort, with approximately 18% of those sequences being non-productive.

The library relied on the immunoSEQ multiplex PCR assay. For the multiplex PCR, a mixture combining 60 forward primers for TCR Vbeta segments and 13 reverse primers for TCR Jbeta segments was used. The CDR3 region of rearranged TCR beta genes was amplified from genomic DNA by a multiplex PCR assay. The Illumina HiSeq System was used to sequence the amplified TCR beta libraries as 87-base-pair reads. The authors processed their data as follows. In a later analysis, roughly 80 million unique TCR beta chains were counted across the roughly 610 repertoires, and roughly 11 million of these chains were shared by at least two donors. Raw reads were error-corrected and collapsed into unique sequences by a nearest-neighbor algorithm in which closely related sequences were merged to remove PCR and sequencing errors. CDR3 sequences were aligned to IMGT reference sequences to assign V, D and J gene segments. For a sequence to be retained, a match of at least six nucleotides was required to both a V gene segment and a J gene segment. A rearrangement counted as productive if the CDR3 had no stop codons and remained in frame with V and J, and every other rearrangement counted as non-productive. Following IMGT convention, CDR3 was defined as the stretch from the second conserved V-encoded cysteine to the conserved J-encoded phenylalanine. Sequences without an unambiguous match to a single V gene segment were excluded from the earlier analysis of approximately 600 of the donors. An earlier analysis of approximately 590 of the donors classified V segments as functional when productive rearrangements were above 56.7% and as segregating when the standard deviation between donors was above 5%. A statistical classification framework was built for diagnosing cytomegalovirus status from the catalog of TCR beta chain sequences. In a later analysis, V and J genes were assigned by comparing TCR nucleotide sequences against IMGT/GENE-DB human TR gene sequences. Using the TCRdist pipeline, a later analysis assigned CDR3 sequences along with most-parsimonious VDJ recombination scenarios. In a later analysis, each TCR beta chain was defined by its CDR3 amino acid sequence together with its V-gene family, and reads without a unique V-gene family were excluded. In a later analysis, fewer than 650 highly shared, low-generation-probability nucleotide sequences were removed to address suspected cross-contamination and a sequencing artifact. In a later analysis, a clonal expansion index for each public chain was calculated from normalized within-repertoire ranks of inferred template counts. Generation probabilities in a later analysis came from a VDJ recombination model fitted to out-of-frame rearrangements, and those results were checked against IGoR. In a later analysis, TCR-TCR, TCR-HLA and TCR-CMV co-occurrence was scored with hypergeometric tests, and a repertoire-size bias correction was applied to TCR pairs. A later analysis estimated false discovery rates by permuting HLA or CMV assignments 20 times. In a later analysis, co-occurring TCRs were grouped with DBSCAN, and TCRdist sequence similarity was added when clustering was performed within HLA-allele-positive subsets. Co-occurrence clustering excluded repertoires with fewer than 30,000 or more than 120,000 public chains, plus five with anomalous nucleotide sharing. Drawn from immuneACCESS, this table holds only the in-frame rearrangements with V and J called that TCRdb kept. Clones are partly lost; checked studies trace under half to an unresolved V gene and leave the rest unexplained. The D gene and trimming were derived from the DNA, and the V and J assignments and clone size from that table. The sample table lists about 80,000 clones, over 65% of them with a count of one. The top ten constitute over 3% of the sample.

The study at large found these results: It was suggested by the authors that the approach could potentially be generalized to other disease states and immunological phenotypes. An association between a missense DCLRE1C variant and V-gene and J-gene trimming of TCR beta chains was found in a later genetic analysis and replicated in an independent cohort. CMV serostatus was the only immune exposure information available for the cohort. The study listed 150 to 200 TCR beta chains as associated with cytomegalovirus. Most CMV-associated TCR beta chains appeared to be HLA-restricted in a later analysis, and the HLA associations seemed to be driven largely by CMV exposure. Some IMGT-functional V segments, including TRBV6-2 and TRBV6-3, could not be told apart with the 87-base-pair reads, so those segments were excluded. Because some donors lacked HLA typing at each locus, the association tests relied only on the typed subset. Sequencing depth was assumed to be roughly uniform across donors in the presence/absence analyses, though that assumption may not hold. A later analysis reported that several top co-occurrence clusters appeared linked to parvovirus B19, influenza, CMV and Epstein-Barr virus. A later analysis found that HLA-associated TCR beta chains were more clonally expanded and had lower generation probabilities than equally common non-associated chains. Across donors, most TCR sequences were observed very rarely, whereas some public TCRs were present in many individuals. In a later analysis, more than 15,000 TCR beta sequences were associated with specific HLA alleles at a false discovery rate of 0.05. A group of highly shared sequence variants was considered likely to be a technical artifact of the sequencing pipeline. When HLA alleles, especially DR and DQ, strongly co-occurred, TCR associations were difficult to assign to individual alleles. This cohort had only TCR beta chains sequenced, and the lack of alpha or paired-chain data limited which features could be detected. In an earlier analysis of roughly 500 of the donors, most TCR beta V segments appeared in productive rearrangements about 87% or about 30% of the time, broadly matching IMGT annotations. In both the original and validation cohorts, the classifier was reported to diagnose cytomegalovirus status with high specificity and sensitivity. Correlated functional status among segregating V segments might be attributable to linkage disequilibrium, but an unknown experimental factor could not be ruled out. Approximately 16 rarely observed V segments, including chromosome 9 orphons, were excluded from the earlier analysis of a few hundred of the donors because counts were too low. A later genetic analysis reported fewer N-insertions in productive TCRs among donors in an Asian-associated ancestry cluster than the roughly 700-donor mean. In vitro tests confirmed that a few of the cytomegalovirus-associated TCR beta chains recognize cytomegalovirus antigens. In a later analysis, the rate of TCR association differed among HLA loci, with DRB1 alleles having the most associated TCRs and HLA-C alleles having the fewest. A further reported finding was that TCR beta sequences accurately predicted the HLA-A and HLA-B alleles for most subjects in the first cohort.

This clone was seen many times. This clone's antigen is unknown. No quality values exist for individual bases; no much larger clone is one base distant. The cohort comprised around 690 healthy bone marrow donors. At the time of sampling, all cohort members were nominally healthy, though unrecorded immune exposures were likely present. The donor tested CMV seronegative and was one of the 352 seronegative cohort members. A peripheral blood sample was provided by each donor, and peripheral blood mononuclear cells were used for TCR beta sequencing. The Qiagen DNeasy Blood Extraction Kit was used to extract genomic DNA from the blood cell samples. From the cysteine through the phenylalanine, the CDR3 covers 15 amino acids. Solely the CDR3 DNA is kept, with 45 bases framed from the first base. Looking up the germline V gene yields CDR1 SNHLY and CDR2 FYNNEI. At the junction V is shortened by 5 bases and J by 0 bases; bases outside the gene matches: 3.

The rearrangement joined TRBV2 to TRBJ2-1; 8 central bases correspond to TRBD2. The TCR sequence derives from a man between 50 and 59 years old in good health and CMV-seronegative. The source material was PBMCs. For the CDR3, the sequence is CASSSGGSSYNEQFF. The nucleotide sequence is TGTGCCAGCAGTAGCGGGGGAAGCTCCTACAATGAGCAGTTCTTC.